This record concerns one T cell receptor beta chain sequence. Its antigen is unidentified. A read error is possible here, since a much larger clone lies one base away. Germline values: CDR1 MNHEY, CDR2 SVGAGI. This CDR3 is 17 amino acids long. Making TCR beta cDNA involved roughly 0.55 ug total RNA and a constant-region primer. Generation of the TCR beta libraries relied on three nested multiplex PCR rounds using slightly modified ARM-PCR. Both of the initial two PCR rounds ran for approximately 11 cycles and employed TRBV1-TRBV30 forward primers alongside a C-beta reverse primer. Using its own MiXCR run on the multiplex PCR reads, TCRdb lists one record per CDR3 protein. The sample contains approximately 300,000 distinct CDR3 sequences, roughly two thirds of which appear only once. These data are taken from a study of tumor-infiltrating lymphocytes in primary liver carcinoma. RNA isolated from unsorted whole blood supplied the blood RNA, with germline DNA also extracted. Chronic HBV infection was present, with no prior treatment.

Study-level findings and limits: Overlap in tumor-adjacent and tumor-blood pairs fell below that of tumor region pairs.

The chain recombines TRBV6-5 with TRBJ1-5; a possible D gene is TRBD1 (6 bases). Input material: peripheral blood. The receptor comes from a man aged 35-49 years with primary liver carcinoma and hepatitis B virus infection. The CDR3 protein is CASSYRPTKQGNQSQHF. In nucleotides, the CDR3 is TGTGCCAGCAGTTACAGACCCACAAAACAGGGCAATCAGTCCCAGCATTTT.